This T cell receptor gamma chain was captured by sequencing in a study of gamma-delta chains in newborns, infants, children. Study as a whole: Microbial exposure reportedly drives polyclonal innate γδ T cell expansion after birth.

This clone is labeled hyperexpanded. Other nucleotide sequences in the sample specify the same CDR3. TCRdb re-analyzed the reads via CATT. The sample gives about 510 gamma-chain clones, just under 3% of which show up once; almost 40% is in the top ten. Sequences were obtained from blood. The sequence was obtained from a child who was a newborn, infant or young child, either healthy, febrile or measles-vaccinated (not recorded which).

CDR3 nucleotide sequence: TGTGCCTTGTGGGAGGTGCGGAGGAATTATTATAAGAAACTCTTT. The encoded protein is CALWEVRRNYYKKLF. V and J are TRGV9 and TRGJ1 or TRGJ2. V lost 0 bases and J lost 0; bases outside the gene matches: 5. Per the germline V gene, CDR1 is GITISATS and CDR2 is ISYDGTV (reference sequence). The CDR3 is made up of 15 amino acids.